A selection of T cell receptor beta chains follows, all from one sample in a study of blood T cell repertoires in COVID-19. TCRdb keeps only in-frame clones here, not all; method: immunoSEQ multiplex PCR. The sample lists about 190,000 clones; 88% were seen once. The sequencing sample was made of peripheral blood. These receptors were collected from a man aged 25-40 years with acute or convalescent COVID-19. Each CDR3 is given with its conserved first and last residue. A D gene is named only where the DNA matches it firmly.

V,D,J,CDR3
TRBV28,NA,TRBJ1-2,CASSGLINYGYTF
TRBV29-1,NA,TRBJ1-1,CSVPQNELNTEAFF
TRBV18,NA,TRBJ1-1,CASYPGVNTEAFF
TRBV28,TRBD1,TRBJ1-2,CASSSYGGQGDYGYTF
TRBV5-1,TRBD1,TRBJ2-5,CASSQSDRGETQYF
TRBV7-9,TRBD1,TRBJ1-1,CASSLLPGQATEAFF
TRBV6-5,NA,TRBJ2-1,CAAQRGNREEQFF
TRBV7-2,TRBD1,TRBJ1-2,CASSPRTGSYGYTF
TRBV7-8,NA,TRBJ2-1,CASSPKGPDYNEQFF
TRBV3-1/TRBV3-2,NA,TRBJ2-3,CASSTYRTDTQYF
TRBV6-5,TRBD2,TRBJ2-7,CASGGAYEQYF
TRBV20-1,NA,TRBJ1-1,CSASPRVVLTEAFF
TRBV9,TRBD2,TRBJ2-3,CASSVVGRASTDTQYF
TRBV28,TRBD2,TRBJ2-2,CASRLAGTNTGELFF
TRBV11-3,TRBD1,TRBJ2-2,CASSIRQGKTGELFF
TRBV28,TRBD2,TRBJ2-3,CASSLSGRGTDTQYF
TRBV9,NA,TRBJ1-6,CASSVDPQNSPLHF
TRBV30,NA,TRBJ1-4,CAWSPLGRWGEKLFF
TRBV27,TRBD1,TRBJ1-1,CASSEKTGITEAFF
TRBV29-1,NA,TRBJ1-2,CSVEDQNVRIGSGNYGYTF
TRBV6-1,NA,TRBJ1-2,CASSEGQSLYGYTF
TRBV21-1,NA,TRBJ2-7,CASSNRDRAYEQYF
TRBV28,TRBD1,TRBJ2-1,CASSPPTGFYNEQFF
TRBV19,NA,TRBJ1-1,CASSISRNTEAFF
TRBV2,TRBD1,TRBJ2-3,CASIDAGGTTDTQYF
TRBV6-1,NA,TRBJ1-2,CASSEGWGGPNNYGYTF
TRBV6-5,TRBD1,TRBJ1-4,CASSPDRVEKLFF
TRBV19,TRBD1,TRBJ2-5,CASSMTGNTQYF
TRBV6-2/TRBV6-3,TRBD1,TRBJ1-2,CASSSRPKTGAPYGYTF
TRBV6-4,TRBD2,TRBJ2-5,CASSDEANSGRGQETQYF